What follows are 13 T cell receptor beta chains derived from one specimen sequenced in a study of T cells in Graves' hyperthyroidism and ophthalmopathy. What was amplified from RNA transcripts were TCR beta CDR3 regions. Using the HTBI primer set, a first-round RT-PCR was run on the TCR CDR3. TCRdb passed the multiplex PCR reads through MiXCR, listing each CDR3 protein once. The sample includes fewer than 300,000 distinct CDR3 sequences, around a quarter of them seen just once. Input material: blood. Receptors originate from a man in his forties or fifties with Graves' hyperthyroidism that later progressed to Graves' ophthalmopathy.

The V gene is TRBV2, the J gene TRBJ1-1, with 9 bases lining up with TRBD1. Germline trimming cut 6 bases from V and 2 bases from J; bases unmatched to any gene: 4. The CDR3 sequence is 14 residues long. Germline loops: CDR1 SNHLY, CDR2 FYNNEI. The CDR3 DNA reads TGTGCCAGCAGAGAGGACAGGGGTAACACTGAAGCTTTCTTT. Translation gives CASREDRGNTEAFF. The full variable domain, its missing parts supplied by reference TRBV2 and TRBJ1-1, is EPEVTQTPSHQVTQMGQEVILRCVPISNHLYFYWYRQILGQKVEFLVSFYNNEISEKSEIFDDQFSVERPDGSNFTLKIRSTKLEDSAMYFCASREDRGNTEAFFGQGTRLTVV.

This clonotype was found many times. CDR3 amino acids: CASTPSGPGFQPQHF. The CDR3 DNA reads TGTGCCAGTACCCCTTCGGGGCCGGGGTTTCAGCCCCAGCATTTT. The genes are TRBV19 and TRBJ1-5, with D possibly matching TRBD1 (5 bases). Per germline, CDR1 LNHDA and CDR2 SQIVND (reference sequence). V gave up 7 bases and J gave up 6 bases, with 19 bases separating them. The CDR3 spans 15 residues.

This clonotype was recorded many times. This CDR3 is CSARTGGFGYTF. CDR3 nucleotides: TGCAGTGCTAGAACAGGGGGCTTTGGCTACACCTTC. V and J are TRBV20-1 and TRBJ1-2; TRBD1 agrees at 9 bases. The CDR3 has 12 residues. From germline, CDR1 is DFQATT and CDR2 SNEGSKA (reference sequence). V shed 2 bases and J 7 bases; nucleotides not matched to a gene: 2.

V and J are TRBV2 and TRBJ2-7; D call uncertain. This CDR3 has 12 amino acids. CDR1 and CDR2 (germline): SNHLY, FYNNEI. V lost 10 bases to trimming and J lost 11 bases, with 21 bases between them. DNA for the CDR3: TGTGCCACCGAGCCACTTAGTGGGTTGAAGTACTTC. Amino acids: CATEPLSGLKYF. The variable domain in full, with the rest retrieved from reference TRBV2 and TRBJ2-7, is EPEVTQTPSHQVTQMGQEVILRCVPISNHLYFYWYRQILGQKVEFLVSFYNNEISEKSEIFDDQFSVERPDGSNFTLKIRSTKLEDSAMYFCATEPLSGLKYFGPGTRLTVT.

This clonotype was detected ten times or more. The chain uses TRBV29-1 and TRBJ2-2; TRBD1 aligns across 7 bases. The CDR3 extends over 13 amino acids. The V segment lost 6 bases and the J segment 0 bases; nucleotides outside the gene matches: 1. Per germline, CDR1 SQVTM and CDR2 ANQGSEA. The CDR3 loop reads CSVGQTNTGELFF. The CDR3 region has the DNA TGCAGCGTGGGACAGACGAACACCGGGGAGCTGTTTTTT.

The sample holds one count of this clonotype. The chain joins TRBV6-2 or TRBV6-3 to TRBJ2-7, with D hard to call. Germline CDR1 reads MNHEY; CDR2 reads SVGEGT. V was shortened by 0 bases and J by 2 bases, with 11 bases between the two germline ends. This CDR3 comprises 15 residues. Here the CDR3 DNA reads TGTGCCAGCAGTTACTCGGCACGGAGCACCTACGAGCAGTACTTC. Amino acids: CASSYSARSTYEQYF.

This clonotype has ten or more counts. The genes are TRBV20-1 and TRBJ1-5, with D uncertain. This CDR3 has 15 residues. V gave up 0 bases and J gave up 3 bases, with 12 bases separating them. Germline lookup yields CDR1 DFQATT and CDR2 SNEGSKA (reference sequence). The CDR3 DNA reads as TGCAGTGCTAGAGATTTTAGTTTTGACAATCAGCCCCAGCATTTT. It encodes CSARDFSFDNQPQHF.

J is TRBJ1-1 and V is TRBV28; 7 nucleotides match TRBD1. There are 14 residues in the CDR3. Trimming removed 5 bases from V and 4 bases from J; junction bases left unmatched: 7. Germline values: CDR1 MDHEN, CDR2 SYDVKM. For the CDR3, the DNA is TGTGCCAGCAGTACCATGAGGGGGCCCACTGAAGCTTTCTTT. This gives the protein CASSTMRGPTEAFF.

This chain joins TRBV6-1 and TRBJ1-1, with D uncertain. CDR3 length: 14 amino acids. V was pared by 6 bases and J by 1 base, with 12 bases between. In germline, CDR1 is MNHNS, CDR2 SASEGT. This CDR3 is CASRIGGSNTEAFF. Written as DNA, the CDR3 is TGTGCCAGCAGAATAGGAGGGTCGAACACTGAAGCTTTCTTT.

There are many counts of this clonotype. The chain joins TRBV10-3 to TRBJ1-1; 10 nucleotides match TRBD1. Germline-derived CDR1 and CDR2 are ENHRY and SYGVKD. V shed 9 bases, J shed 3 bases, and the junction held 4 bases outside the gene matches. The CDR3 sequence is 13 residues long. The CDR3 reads CAITGTGDTEAFF. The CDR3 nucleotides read TGTGCCATAACCGGGACAGGGGACACTGAAGCTTTCTTT.

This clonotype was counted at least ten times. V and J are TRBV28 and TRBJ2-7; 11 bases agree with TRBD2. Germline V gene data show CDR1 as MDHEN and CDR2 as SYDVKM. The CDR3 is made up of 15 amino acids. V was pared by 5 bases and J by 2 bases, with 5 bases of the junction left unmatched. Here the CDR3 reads CASSPTSGKTYEQYF. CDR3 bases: TGTGCCAGCAGTCCGACTAGCGGGAAGACCTACGAGCAGTACTTC.

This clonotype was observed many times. This CDR3 is CASSQDSGGRSYGYTF. The CDR3 DNA sequence: TGTGCCAGCAGCCAAGATAGCGGGGGGCGAAGCTATGGCTACACCTTC. This chain joins TRBV14 and TRBJ1-2, with D perhaps TRBD1 (6 bases). The CDR3 is 16 amino acids. Looked up from germline, CDR1 is SGHDN and CDR2 is FVKESK. Trimming removed 0 bases from V and 4 bases from J, with 15 bases in between.

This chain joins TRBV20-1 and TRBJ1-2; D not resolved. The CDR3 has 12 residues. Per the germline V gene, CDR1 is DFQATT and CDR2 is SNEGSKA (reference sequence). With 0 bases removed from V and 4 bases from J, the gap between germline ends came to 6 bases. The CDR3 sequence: CSARESGYGYTF. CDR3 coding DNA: TGCAGTGCTAGAGAATCGGGCTATGGCTACACCTTC.